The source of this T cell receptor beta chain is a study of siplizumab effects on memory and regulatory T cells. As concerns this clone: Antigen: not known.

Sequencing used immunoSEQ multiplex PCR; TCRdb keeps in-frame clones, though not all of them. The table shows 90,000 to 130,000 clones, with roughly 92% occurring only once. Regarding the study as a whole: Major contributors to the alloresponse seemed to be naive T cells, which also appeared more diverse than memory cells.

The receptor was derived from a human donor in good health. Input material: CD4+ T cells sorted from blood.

CDR3 amino acids: CASSRLAVPQETQYF. For the CDR3, the DNA is TGTGCCAGCAGTAGACTAGCGGTCCCACAAGAGACCCAGTACTTC. The rearrangement links TRBV7-9 to TRBJ2-5, with TRBD2 matching 9 bases. The CDR3 length is 15 residues. In germline, CDR1 is SEHNR, CDR2 FQNEAQ (reference sequence). Losses at the gene ends were 6 bases for V and 2 bases for J; bases not matched to a gene: 7. The full variable domain, its missing parts supplied by reference TRBV7-9 and TRBJ2-5, is DTGVSQNPRHKITKRGQNVTFRCDPISEHNRLYWYRQTLGQGPEFLTYFQNEAQLEKSRLLSDRFSAERPKGSFSTLEIQRTEQGDSAMYLCASSRLAVPQETQYFGPGTRLLVL.